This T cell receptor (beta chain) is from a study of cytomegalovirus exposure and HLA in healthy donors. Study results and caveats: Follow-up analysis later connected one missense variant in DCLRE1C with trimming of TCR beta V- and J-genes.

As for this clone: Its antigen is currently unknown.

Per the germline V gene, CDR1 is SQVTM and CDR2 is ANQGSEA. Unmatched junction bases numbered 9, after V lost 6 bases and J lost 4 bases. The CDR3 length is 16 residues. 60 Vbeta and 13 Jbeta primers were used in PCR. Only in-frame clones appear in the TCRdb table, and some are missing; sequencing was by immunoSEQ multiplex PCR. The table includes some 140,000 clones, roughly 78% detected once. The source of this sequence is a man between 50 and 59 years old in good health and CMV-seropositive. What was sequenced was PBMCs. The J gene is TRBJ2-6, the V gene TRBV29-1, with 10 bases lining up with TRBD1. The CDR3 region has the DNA TGCAGCGTGAGACAGGGGGCGCTTACCGGGGCCAACGTCCTGACTTTC. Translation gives CSVRQGALTGANVLTF. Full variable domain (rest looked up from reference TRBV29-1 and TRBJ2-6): SAVISQKPSRDICQRGTSLTIQCQVDSQVTMMFWYRQQPGQSLTLIATANQGSEATYESGFVIDKFPISRPNLTFSTLTVSNMSPEDSSIYLCSVRQGALTGANVLTFGAGSRLTVL.